A single count supports the clone carrying this T cell receptor beta chain. What it binds is unknown. Compared with germline, one end of the junction differs, possibly owing to a read error. This record belongs to a study of tumor-infiltrating lymphocytes in primary liver carcinoma. Study outcomes and limitations: Researchers report that only about 7.5-25% of top clones turned up in all five tumor regions.

Starting material of 450 to 550 ng total RNA yielded TCR beta cDNA via a constant-region primer. Slightly modified ARM-PCR with three nested multiplex PCR rounds yielded TCR beta libraries. The opening two PCR rounds, approximately 10 cycles each, paired TRBV1-TRBV30 forward primers with a C-beta reverse primer. MiXCR, applied by TCRdb to the multiplex PCR reads, yields one record per CDR3 protein. The sample contains about 130,000 distinct CDR3 sequences, around 64% of which appear only once. RNA and DNA were co-extracted from about 19-30 mg of unsorted bulk tissue. The study enrolled treatment-naive patients with chronic HBV infection. The CDR3 is 15 amino acids. CDR1 is MNHNS and CDR2 is SASEGT in the germline V gene.

Sequenced sample: liver tumor tissue from sampling region 3. This sample's subset: tumor region T3, left-lateral pole. The J gene is TRBJ2-2, the V gene TRBV6-1, with TRBD1 identical over 8 bases. The sequence came from an older woman with primary liver carcinoma and hepatitis B virus infection. CDR3 sequence reads: CVSSPQGANTGGLFF. The CDR3 DNA reads TGTGTCAGCAGTCCCCAGGGGGCGAACACCGGGGGGCTGTTTTTT.